The sequence of this T cell receptor beta chain was determined in a study of blood T cell repertoires in COVID-19. Study in general: There were acute and convalescent COVID-19 samples, and they came from the United States, Italy and Spain. The cDNA or gDNA used as material had been derived from T cells, B-cell-depleted T cells, or PBMCs.

This CDR3 is built from 14 residues. Between the trimmed V and J ends, which lost 3 bases and 2 bases, there was a span of 9 bases. Germline lookup yields CDR1 SEHNR and CDR2 FQNEAQ (reference sequence). As handled by the study authors: Estimates of nucleated cell counts were drawn from the amplification of reference gene primers. Measured with immunoSEQ multiplex PCR; TCRdb has only the in-frame clones, and not every one. V, J and clone size are taken as reported in that table, and D and trimming were inferred from the DNA itself. The sample yields under 300,000 clones, 75% to 90% seen once. This chain joins TRBV7-9 and TRBJ2-3; a possible D gene is TRBD2 (5 bases). This receptor was obtained from a woman in her 70s with acute or convalescent COVID-19. Material for sequencing was peripheral blood. CDR3 coding DNA: TGTGCCAGCAGCTTTCGGCGGGTCACAGATACGCAGTATTTT. Translation: CASSFRRVTDTQYF.